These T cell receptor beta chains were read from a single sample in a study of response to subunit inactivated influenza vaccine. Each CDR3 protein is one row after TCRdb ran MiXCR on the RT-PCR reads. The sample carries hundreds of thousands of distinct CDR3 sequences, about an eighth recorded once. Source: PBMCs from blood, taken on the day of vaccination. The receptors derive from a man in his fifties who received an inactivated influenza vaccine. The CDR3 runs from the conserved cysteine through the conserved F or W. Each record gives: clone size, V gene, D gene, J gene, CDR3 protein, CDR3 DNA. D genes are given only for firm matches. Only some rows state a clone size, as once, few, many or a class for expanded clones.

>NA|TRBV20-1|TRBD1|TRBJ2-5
CSATGTGRETQYF
TGCAGTGCGACCGGGACAGGGAGAGAGACCCAGTACTTC
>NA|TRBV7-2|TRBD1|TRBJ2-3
CASSFMTGALDTQYF
TGTGCCAGCAGCTTCATGACAGGGGCCCTCGATACGCAGTATTTT
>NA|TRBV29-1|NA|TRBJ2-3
CSVERAGRDTQYF
TGCAGCGTTGAACGGGCCGGTCGAGATACGCAGTATTTT
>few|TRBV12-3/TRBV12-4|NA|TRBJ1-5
CASSLARLYSNQPQHF
TGTGCCAGCAGTTTAGCGAGGTTATATAGCAATCAGCCCCAGCATTTT
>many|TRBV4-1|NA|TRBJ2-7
CASSQEFGGGSFEQYF
TGCGCCAGCAGCCAAGAATTTGGAGGGGGGTCGTTCGAGCAGTACTTC
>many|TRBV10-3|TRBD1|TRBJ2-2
CATGDRGPNTGELFF
TGTGCCACCGGGGACAGGGGTCCAAACACCGGGGAGCTGTTTTTT
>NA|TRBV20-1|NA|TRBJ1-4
CSATPGGQNEKLFF
TGCAGTGCCACCCCCGGGGGGCAAAACGAAAAACTGTTTTTT
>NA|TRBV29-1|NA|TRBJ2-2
CSVDLALTGELFF
TGCAGCGTTGACCTGGCTCTCACCGGGGAGCTGTTTTTT
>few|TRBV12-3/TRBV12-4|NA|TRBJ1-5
CASSLEGRLNQPQHF
TGTGCCAGCAGTTTGGAGGGACGGCTCAATCAGCCCCAGCATTTT
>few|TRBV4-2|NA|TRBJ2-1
CASSQEVGGSYNEQFF
TGTGCCAGCAGCCAAGAGGTGGGGGGTAGCTACAATGAGCAGTTCTTC
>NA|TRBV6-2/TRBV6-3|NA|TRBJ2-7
CASSLTSAASYEQYF
TGTGCCAGCAGTTTGACTAGTGCGGCCTCCTACGAGCAGTACTTC
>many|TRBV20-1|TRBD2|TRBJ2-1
CSARGYSGGNNEQFF
TGCAGTGCTAGGGGTTATAGCGGGGGCAACAATGAGCAGTTCTTC
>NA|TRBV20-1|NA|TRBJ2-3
CSAPRGWDTQYF
TGCAGTGCTCCTCGGGGCTGGGATACGCAGTATTTT
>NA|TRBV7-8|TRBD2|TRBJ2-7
CASSLVGLAGVSSYEQYF
TGTGCCAGCAGCTTAGTCGGGCTAGCGGGAGTTAGCTCCTACGAGCAGTACTTC
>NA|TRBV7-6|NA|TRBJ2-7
CASSSQQGSEQYF
TGTGCCAGCAGCAGCCAACAGGGCTCCGAGCAGTACTTC
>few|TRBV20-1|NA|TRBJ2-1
CSATYGQHNEQFF
TGCAGTGCTACTTACGGACAGCACAATGAGCAGTTCTTC
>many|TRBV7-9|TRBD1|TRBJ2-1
CASRTDRGFYNEQFF
TGTGCCAGCAGGACCGACAGGGGGTTCTACAATGAGCAGTTCTTC
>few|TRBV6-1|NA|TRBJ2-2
CASGENRQGLDGELFF
TGTGCCAGCGGGGAGAATCGACAGGGACTAGACGGGGAGCTGTTTTTT
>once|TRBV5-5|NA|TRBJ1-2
CASQAGTNYGYTF
TGTGCCAGCCAGGCAGGGACTAACTATGGCTACACCTTC
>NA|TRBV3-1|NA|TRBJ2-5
CASSERGLALRETQYF
TGTGCCAGCTCAGAGAGAGGGCTAGCGCTTCGGGAGACCCAGTACTTC
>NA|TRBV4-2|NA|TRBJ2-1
CASSQEKQVPSDEQFF
TGTGCCAGCAGCCAAGAAAAACAGGTTCCGAGCGATGAGCAGTTCTTC
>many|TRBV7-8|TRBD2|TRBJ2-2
CASSTHGLAGGRDTGELFF
TGTGCCAGCAGCACGCACGGACTAGCGGGAGGGCGGGACACCGGGGAGCTGTTTTTT
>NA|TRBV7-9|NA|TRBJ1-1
CASSLQEIMNTEAFF
TGTGCCAGCAGCTTGCAAGAGATTATGAACACTGAAGCTTTCTTT
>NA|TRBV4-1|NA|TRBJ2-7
CASSQTGDYEQYF
TGCGCCAGCAGCCAAACGGGGGACTACGAGCAGTACTTC
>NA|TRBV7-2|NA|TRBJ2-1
CASSHKWGIYNEQFF
TGTGCCAGCAGCCACAAATGGGGAATCTACAATGAGCAGTTCTTC
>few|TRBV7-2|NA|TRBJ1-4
CASSASGLYGEKLFF
TGTGCCAGCAGCGCCTCGGGACTGTATGGAGAAAAACTGTTTTTT
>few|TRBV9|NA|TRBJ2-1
CASSVVLSGEQFF
TGTGCCAGCAGCGTAGTCCTCTCAGGGGAGCAGTTCTTC
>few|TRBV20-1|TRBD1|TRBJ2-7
CSASRGDRGYEQYF
TGCAGTGCTAGTAGGGGGGACAGGGGCTACGAGCAGTACTTC
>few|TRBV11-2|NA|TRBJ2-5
CASSRDASWTQYF
TGTGCCAGCAGCCGGGACGCTTCATGGACCCAGTACTTC
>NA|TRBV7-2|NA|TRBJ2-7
CASSLSQGPGNEQYF
TGTGCCAGCAGCTTAAGTCAGGGGCCGGGAAACGAGCAGTACTTC
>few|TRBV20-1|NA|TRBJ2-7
CSATGQFYEQYF
TGCAGTGCTACTGGACAATTCTACGAGCAGTACTTC
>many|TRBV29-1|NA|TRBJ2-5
CSVPSETQYF
TGCAGCGTCCCTTCGGAGACCCAGTACTTC
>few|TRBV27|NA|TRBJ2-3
CASRTPLNTDTQYF
TGTGCCAGCAGGACTCCCCTCAACACAGATACGCAGTATTTT
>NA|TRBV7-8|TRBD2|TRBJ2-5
CASSFSELAGVETQYF
TGTGCCAGCAGCTTTTCCGAACTAGCGGGAGTAGAGACCCAGTACTTC
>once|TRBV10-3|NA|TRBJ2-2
CAIMGDSTGELFF
TGTGCCATCATGGGGGATTCCACCGGGGAGCTGTTTTTT
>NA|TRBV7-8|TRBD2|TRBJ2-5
CASSLAEASGQETQYF
TGTGCCAGCAGCTTAGCGGAAGCTAGCGGGCAAGAGACCCAGTACTTC
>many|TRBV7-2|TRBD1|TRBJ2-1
CASSSGQGGYNEQFF
TGTGCCAGCAGCTCAGGACAGGGGGGCTACAATGAGCAGTTCTTC
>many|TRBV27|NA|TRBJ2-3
CASSSSLADTQYF
TGTGCCAGCAGTAGTTCGCTGGCAGATACGCAGTATTTT
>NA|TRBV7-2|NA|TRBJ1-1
CASSLEGGHMNTEAFF
TGTGCCAGCAGCTTAGAGGGGGGGCACATGAACACTGAAGCTTTCTTT
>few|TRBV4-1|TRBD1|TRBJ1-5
CASSPRPGQGNQPQHF
TGCGCCAGCAGCCCAAGACCGGGACAGGGTAATCAGCCCCAGCATTTT
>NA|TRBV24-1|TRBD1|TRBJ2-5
CATSDPRTGLETQYF
TGTGCCACCAGTGATCCAAGGACAGGTTTAGAGACCCAGTACTTC
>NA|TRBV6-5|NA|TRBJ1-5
CASSYGGLNQPHHF
TGTGCCAGCAGTTACGGGGGGTTAAATCAGCCCCACCATTTT
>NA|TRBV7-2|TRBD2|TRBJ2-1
CASSNTAGGYNEQFF
TGTGCCAGCAGCAACACAGCGGGGGGTTACAATGAGCAGTTCTTC
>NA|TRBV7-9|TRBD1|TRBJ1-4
CASSSTGGDEKLFF
TGTGCCAGCAGTTCAACAGGGGGGGACGAAAAACTGTTTTTT
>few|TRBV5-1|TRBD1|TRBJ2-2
CASSFQGAPTGELFF
TGCGCCAGCAGCTTCCAGGGGGCCCCGACCGGGGAGCTGTTTTTT
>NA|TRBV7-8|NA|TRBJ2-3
CASSFVPVGDTQYF
TGTGCCAGCAGCTTCGTTCCGGTCGGAGATACGCAGTATTTT
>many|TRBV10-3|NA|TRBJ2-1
CAISDSTGPYNEQFF
TGTGCCATCAGTGATAGTACCGGGCCTTACAATGAGCAGTTCTTC
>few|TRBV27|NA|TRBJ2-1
CASSLTGAREFF
TGTGCCAGCAGTTTAACGGGTGCCCGCGAGTTCTTC
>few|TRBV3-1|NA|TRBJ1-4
CASSQVSNEKLFF
TGTGCCAGCAGCCAAGTGAGTAATGAAAAACTGTTTTTT
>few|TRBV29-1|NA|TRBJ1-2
CSVVGLTLANYGYTF
TGCAGCGTTGTGGGACTGACGTTAGCTAACTATGGCTACACCTTC
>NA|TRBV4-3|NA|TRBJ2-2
CASSQEVPSSTGELFF
TGCGCCAGCAGCCAAGAAGTCCCCTCATCCACCGGGGAGCTGTTTTTT
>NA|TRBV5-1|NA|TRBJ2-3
CASSLDWSGSQYF
TGCGCCAGCAGCTTGGATTGGTCAGGATCGCAGTATTTT
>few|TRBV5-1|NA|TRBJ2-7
CASSKARDEQYF
TGCGCCAGCAGCAAAGCGCGGGACGAGCAGTACTTC
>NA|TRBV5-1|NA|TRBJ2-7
CASSSNSVGHYEQYF
TGCGCCAGCAGCTCGAACTCGGTCGGCCACTACGAGCAGTACTTC